One T cell receptor (beta chain) is described in this entry. Trimming took 1 base from V and 8 from J, leaving 15 bases between them. The CDR3 extends over 15 amino acids. CDR1 and CDR2 from the germline V gene are LGHNA and YNFKEQ. These data come from a study of blood T cell repertoires in COVID-19. For the study at large: Italy, Spain and the United States were the sources of the convalescent and acute COVID-19 samples. The cDNA or gDNA used as material had been derived from T cells, B-cell-depleted T cells, or PBMCs.

In the study's own analysis: It was from reference gene primer amplification that nucleated cell counts were estimated. Generated by immunoSEQ multiplex PCR, the TCRdb table keeps only in-frame clones and is missing some. V and J calls and clone size follow that table, whereas D and trimming were derived from the DNA. The table includes about 300,000 clones, around nine tenths detected once. The sequenced sample was peripheral blood. The chain employs TRBV4-2 and TRBJ1-5; D might be TRBD1 (5 bases). The TCR originated in a man aged 65-85 years with acute or convalescent COVID-19. CDR3 region: CASSQGRGRFEPQHF. The CDR3 DNA is TGTGCCAGCAGCCAAGGAAGGGGCCGCTTTGAGCCCCAGCATTTT.